This T cell receptor beta chain was identified in a study of shared clonotypes between healthy human individuals. Germline loops: CDR1 MNHEY, CDR2 SMNVEV (reference sequence). J gave up 3 bases and V 5 bases, and 14 bases lay outside the gene matches. The CDR3 is made up of 18 amino acids. Study conclusions and caveats: Sampling involved blood alone; tissue repertoires likely differ.

Only CD45RO-negative cells positively selected for CCR7 counted as naive CD8 cells, so terminally differentiated effector memory CD45RA+ cells were excluded. HIV-negative, healthy adults without recent acute infections or vaccinations were the donors. Profiled with immunoSEQ multiplex PCR; TCRdb holds only in-frame clones, not every one. Here the sample spans hundreds of thousands of clones, roughly 92% being singletons. As concerns this clone: Its specificity is not known.

V gene TRBV27 combines with J gene TRBJ2-2; 8 nucleotides match TRBD2. The clonotype comes from a man under 40 in good health. The sample consisted of naive CD8+ T cells sorted from blood. CDR3 bases: TGTGCCAGCAGTCCCCTCCGGGAGGGGACGGGAGACACCGGGGAGCTGTTTTTT. Translation: CASSPLREGTGDTGELFF.